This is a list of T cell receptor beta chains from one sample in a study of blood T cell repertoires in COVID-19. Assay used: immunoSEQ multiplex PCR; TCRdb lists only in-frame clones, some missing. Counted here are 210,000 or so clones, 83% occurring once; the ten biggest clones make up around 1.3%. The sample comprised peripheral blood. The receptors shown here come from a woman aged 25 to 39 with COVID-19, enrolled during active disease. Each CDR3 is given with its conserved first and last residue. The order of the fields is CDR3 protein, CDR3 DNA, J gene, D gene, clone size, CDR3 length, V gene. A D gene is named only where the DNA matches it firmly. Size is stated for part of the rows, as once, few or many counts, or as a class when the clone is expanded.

CDR3: CASSPTGSENIQYF
DNA: TGCGCCAGCAGCCCTACAGGTTCTGAAAACATTCAGTACTTC
J: TRBJ2-4
D: NA
size: NA
length: 14
V: TRBV5-1

CDR3: CASSVNTEAFF
DNA: TGTGCCAGTTCAGTGAACACTGAAGCTTTCTTT
J: TRBJ1-1
D: NA
size: NA
length: 11
V: TRBV7-9

CDR3: CASSLDGGVNGYTF
DNA: TGTGCCAGCAGCTTAGACGGAGGGGTGAATGGCTACACCTTC
J: TRBJ1-2
D: NA
size: once
length: 14
V: TRBV7-9

CDR3: CASSLVARGAGELFF
DNA: TGTGCCAGCAGCTTAGTGGCCAGGGGGGCCGGGGAGCTGTTTTTT
J: TRBJ2-2
D: NA
size: NA
length: 15
V: TRBV7-2

CDR3: CSVEERNLQETQYF
DNA: TGCAGCGTTGAAGAGCGCAATCTTCAAGAGACCCAGTACTTC
J: TRBJ2-5
D: NA
size: NA
length: 14
V: TRBV29-1

CDR3: CASSTSGTNTGELFF
DNA: TGTGCCAGCAGCACAAGCGGGACTAACACCGGGGAGCTGTTTTTT
J: TRBJ2-2
D: TRBD2
size: NA
length: 15
V: TRBV9

CDR3: CASSTVNYGYTF
DNA: TGTGCCAGCAGTACAGTGAACTATGGCTACACCTTC
J: TRBJ1-2
D: NA
size: NA
length: 12
V: TRBV6-6

CDR3: CASSRGQGAVDEQFF
DNA: TGTGCCAGCAGCCGCGGACAGGGGGCAGTTGATGAGCAGTTCTTC
J: TRBJ2-1
D: TRBD1
size: NA
length: 15
V: TRBV7-9

CDR3: CASSQRDSDTQYF
DNA: TGTGCCAGCAGCCAACGGGACTCAGATACGCAGTATTTT
J: TRBJ2-3
D: NA
size: NA
length: 13
V: TRBV3-1/TRBV3-2

CDR3: CASSLAPGGLNNEQFF
DNA: TGCGCCAGCAGCTTGGCTCCAGGGGGTTTGAACAATGAGCAGTTCTTC
J: TRBJ2-1
D: TRBD1
size: NA
length: 16
V: TRBV5-1

CDR3: CASSLVSGGTREQYF
DNA: TGTGCCAGCAGCTTGGTTTCAGGGGGCACGAGGGAGCAGTACTTC
J: TRBJ2-7
D: TRBD1
size: NA
length: 15
V: TRBV5-6

CDR3: CASSLSLAYQETQYF
DNA: TGTGCCAGCAGCTTATCCCTAGCGTACCAAGAGACCCAGTACTTC
J: TRBJ2-5
D: NA
size: NA
length: 15
V: TRBV7-9

CDR3: CASSQERLAPSYEQYF
DNA: TGCGCCAGCAGCCAAGAACGACTAGCTCCTTCCTACGAGCAGTACTTC
J: TRBJ2-7
D: TRBD2
size: NA
length: 16
V: TRBV4-3

CDR3: CASSQDMAGANTGELFF
DNA: TGCGCCAGCAGCCAAGACATGGCGGGAGCCAACACCGGGGAGCTGTTTTTT
J: TRBJ2-2
D: TRBD2
size: NA
length: 17
V: TRBV4-3